The next 27 T cell receptor beta chains were all read from a single sample in a study of shared clonotypes between healthy human individuals. The repertoire was sequenced with immunoSEQ multiplex PCR; TCRdb's copy has only in-frame clones and lacks some. The table has more than 850,000 clones, more than 75% seen once. Material for sequencing was memory CD4+ T cells from PBMCs. Subset noted: CD45RA-negative fraction. These receptors were collected from a man aged 18-30 years in good health. Some clones in this sample may be carry-over from other donors' samples.

As DNA, the CDR3 is TGTGCCAGCTTAACGGCAGGGTCCACTGAAGCTTTCTTT. It encodes CASLTAGSTEAFF. The gene calls are TRBV7-9 and TRBJ1-1, with a tentative D call TRBD1 (5 bases). Trimming took 8 bases from V and 4 from J, leaving 14 bases between them. Germline values: CDR1 SEHNR, CDR2 FQNEAQ (reference sequence). The CDR3 sequence is 13 residues long.

By its share, this clone is medium-sized (0.01 to 0.1%). The sample holds other DNA sequences that translate to the same CDR3. This chain connects TRBV5-4 to TRBJ2-1, with unresolved D. There are 13 residues in the CDR3. CDR1 is SGHNT, CDR2 YYREEE, per germline (reference sequence). The V end was cut by 2 bases, the J end by 5 bases, with 8 bases between. The CDR3 coding sequence is TGTGCCAGCAGCTTAGGTAGGAACAATGAGCAGTTCTTC. Its protein product is CASSLGRNNEQFF.

The chain joins TRBV11-2 to TRBJ1-5, with D perhaps matching TRBD1 (5 bases). Germline CDR1 is SGHAT and CDR2 is FQNNGV. CDR3 size: 20 residues. Trimming pared 0 bases from V and 8 bases from J, leaving 29 bases between. The DNA of the CDR3 is TGTGCCAGCAGCTTAGATCCGGGTTTTTTCGACAGCAGTGTAGTAGAGCCCCAGCATTTT. Amino acids: CASSLDPGFFDSSVVEPQHF.

The chain joins TRBV18 to TRBJ2-1; the match to TRBD2 covers 7 bases. Germline CDR1 and CDR2: KGHSH and LQKENI. J lost 6 bases, V lost 3 bases, and 11 bases had no gene match. There are 16 residues in the CDR3. CDR3 amino acids: CASSPPRLAASNEQFF. The CDR3 nucleotides are TGTGCCAGCTCACCCCCTCGACTAGCCGCTTCCAATGAGCAGTTCTTC. The whole variable domain, filled in from reference TRBV18 and TRBJ2-1, reads NAGVMQNPRHLVRRRGQEARLRCSPMKGHSHVYWYRQLPEEGLKFMVYLQKENIIDESGMPKERFSAEFPKEGPSILRIQQVVRGDSAAYFCASSPPRLAASNEQFFGPGTRLTVL.

The chain uses TRBV4-3 and TRBJ1-4; 9 bases fit TRBD1. CDR3 length: 14 residues. The ends lost 1 base at V and 6 bases at J; junction bases unmatched: 0. Germline V gene sequence: CDR1 LGHNA, CDR2 YSLEER. For the CDR3, the DNA is TGCGCCAGCAGCCAAGGGGACAGGGATGAAAAACTGTTTTTT. This encodes CASSQGDRDEKLFF.

The V call is TRBV5-4, the J call TRBJ2-2; D is perhaps TRBD1 (6 bases). Germline values: CDR1 SGHNT, CDR2 YYREEE (reference sequence). The CDR3 has 15 amino acids. V shed 1 base and J shed 7 bases, with 14 bases lying between them. In DNA form, the CDR3 reads TGTGCCAGCAGCTTGATTAACAGGGTTAACGGGGAGCTGTTTTTT. Amino acids: CASSLINRVNGELFF.

The gene calls are TRBV21-1 and TRBJ2-7; the table's D call, TRBD1, has no DNA check behind it. TRBV21-1 is termed a pseudogene. The CDR3 sequence is 15 residues long. CDR3 in amino acids: CASSWGPGRSDEQYF. In DNA form, the CDR3 reads TGTGCCAGCAGCTGGGGCCCGGGCCGGAGCGACGAGCAGTACTTC.

This clone was seen once. V usage is TRBV18 and J usage is TRBJ1-4, with a weak D call TRBD1 (5 bases). V shed 3 bases and J shed 6 bases, with 8 bases lying between them. Germline V gene lookup returns CDR1 KGHSH and CDR2 LQKENI. There are 13 residues in the CDR3. The CDR3: CASSPQGDEKLFF. The CDR3 DNA reads as TGTGCCAGCTCACCTCAGGGTGATGAAAAACTGTTTTTT.

The J gene is TRBJ2-5, the V gene TRBV27; possibly TRBD1 for D (6 bases). Germline values: CDR1 MNHEY, CDR2 SMNVEV (reference sequence). This CDR3 comprises 15 residues. Trimming shortened V by 10 bases and J by 2 bases, and 20 bases separated the two germline ends. The CDR3 sequence: CATQTGPTFQETQYF. The CDR3 DNA reads TGTGCCACCCAGACAGGCCCAACCTTTCAAGAGACCCAGTACTTC.

This clone was seen once. V gene TRBV11-3 combines with J gene TRBJ2-3; D not resolved. The CDR3 is made up of 13 amino acids. Trimming cost V 3 bases and J 3 bases, with 7 bases left between them. Per germline, CDR1 SGHNT and CDR2 YENEEA. The CDR3 here is CASSFVGTDTQYF. The DNA for the CDR3 is TGTGCCAGCAGCTTCGTCGGGACAGATACGCAGTATTTT.

Only one count was recorded for this clone. The chain joins TRBV25-1 to TRBJ2-6; D may match TRBD1 or TRBD2 (5 bases each). The length of the CDR3 is 15 residues. Trimming left V 2 bases short and J 4 bases short, with 9 bases between. Per germline, CDR1 MGHDK and CDR2 SYGVNS. CDR3 protein: CASSEPGLGANVLTF. As DNA, the CDR3 is TGTGCCAGCAGTGAACCGGGGCTGGGGGCCAACGTCCTGACTTTC.

This clone has a handful of counts. V and J are TRBV5-1 and TRBJ2-2, with 7 bases fitting TRBD2. Germline V lookup: CDR1 SGHRS, CDR2 YFSETQ. With V trimmed by 1 base and J by 3 bases, 9 bases remained unmatched. CDR3 length: 17 amino acids. CDR3 nucleotide sequence: TGCGCCAGCAGCTTGCAACCCCGGGCGGGAGACACCGGGGAGCTGTTTTTT. Its translation: CASSLQPRAGDTGELFF.

In this sample, this clone turned up once. This sequence joins TRBV6-6 and TRBJ1-5; weak D call: TRBD1 (6 bases). Trimming shortened V by 6 bases and J by 9 bases, and 18 bases separated the two germline ends. Germline V gene lookup returns CDR1 MNHNY and CDR2 SVGAGI (reference sequence). This CDR3 is built from 14 residues. In nucleotides, the CDR3 is TGTGCCAGCAGCCTTCGGGGGGCGAGCGGGCCCCAGCATTTT. As protein: CASSLRGASGPQHF.

The chain has TRBV9 and TRBJ2-7; 10 bases agree with TRBD1. Germline values: CDR1 SGDLS, CDR2 YYNGEE. The V gene end was trimmed by 4 bases and the J gene end by 0 bases; junction bases not matched to a gene: 4. The CDR3 is 15 amino acids. This chain's CDR3 is CASSTRDRGSYEQYF. CDR3 DNA sequence: TGTGCCAGCAGCACCCGGGACAGGGGCTCCTACGAGCAGTACTTC.

The chain is built from TRBV9 and TRBJ1-1, with D unresolved. V shed 4 bases and J shed 3 bases, with 13 bases lying between them. The CDR3 runs 14 residues. Germline V lookup: CDR1 SGDLS, CDR2 YYNGEE. CDR3 sequence reads: CASSPSAGYTEAFF. CDR3 in DNA: TGTGCCAGCAGCCCCTCTGCGGGGTACACTGAAGCTTTCTTT.

The chain couples TRBV7-3 to TRBJ2-5; 10 bases are a match to TRBD1. The CDR3 runs to 14 residues. Germline loops: CDR1 SGHTA, CDR2 FQGTGA. J lost 9 bases, V lost 6 bases, and 10 bases had no gene match. The DNA for the CDR3 is TGTGCCAGCAGGTCGACAGGGGGCTCATCGGCCCAGTACTTC. Protein product: CASRSTGGSSAQYF. The variable domain in full, completed from reference TRBV7-3 and TRBJ2-5, reads GAGVSQTPSNKVTEKGKYVELRCDPISGHTALYWYRQSLGQGPEFLIYFQGTGAADDSGLPNDRFFAVRPEGSVSTLKIQRTERGDSAVYLCASRSTGGSSAQYFGPGTRLLVL.

The J gene is TRBJ2-2, the V gene TRBV11-3; 8 nucleotides line up with TRBD2. The CDR3 covers 15 residues. Germline lookup yields CDR1 SGHNT and CDR2 YENEEA. With 5 bases clipped from V and 6 bases from J, the junction kept 8 bases outside the gene matches. This CDR3 is CASSKLAEVSGELFF. The DNA of the CDR3 is TGTGCCAGCAGCAAACTAGCGGAAGTGTCCGGGGAGCTGTTTTTT.

The chain couples TRBV9 to TRBJ1-5; no clear D gene. The CDR3 runs to 15 residues. Between the trimmed V and J ends, which lost 0 bases and 1 base, there was a span of 8 bases. The germline gives CDR1 SGDLS, CDR2 YYNGEE. CDR3 sequence: CASSVEGSSNQPQHF. CDR3 DNA sequence: TGTGCCAGCAGCGTAGAGGGATCCAGCAATCAGCCCCAGCATTTT.

The gene calls are TRBV2 and TRBJ1-5; D is uncertain. Germline V gives CDR1 SNHLY, CDR2 FYNNEI. The CDR3 is 12 residues long. V was cut by 6 bases and J by 4 bases, with 7 bases left in between. The CDR3 here is CASRAPNQPQHF. In DNA form, the CDR3 reads TGTGCCAGCAGGGCCCCAAATCAGCCCCAGCATTTT.

The chain uses TRBV9 and TRBJ2-1; unclear D gene. Trimming left V 5 bases short and J 5 bases short, with 17 bases between. Germline CDR1 and CDR2: SGDLS and YYNGEE. This CDR3 has 15 amino acids. The CDR3 sequence: CASRSIGIPNNEQFF. The CDR3 coding sequence is TGTGCCAGCAGGTCCATTGGAATCCCTAACAATGAGCAGTTCTTC.

The chain carries TRBV10-3 and TRBJ1-2; D remains ambiguous. The V gene's germline CDR1 is ENHRY and CDR2 SYGVKD. The CDR3 is made up of 13 amino acids. Trimming left V 10 bases short and J 8 bases short, with 20 bases between. The CDR3 region has the DNA TGTGCCAACTCAAACATCATGAATGAAGGCTACACCTTC. Amino acids: CANSNIMNEGYTF.

The rearrangement uses TRBV19 and TRBJ2-1, with 8 bases matching TRBD2. This CDR3 spans 15 amino acids. The junction had 9 bases not matched to a gene; V was cut back by 3 bases and J by 8 bases. Germline values: CDR1 LNHDA, CDR2 SQIVND (reference sequence). CDR3 sequence reads: CASSISTGGWDEQFF. CDR3 nucleotide sequence: TGTGCCAGTAGTATTTCCACGGGAGGGTGGGATGAGCAGTTCTTC.

The rearrangement joins TRBV18 to TRBJ1-2, with D perhaps TRBD1 (6 bases). V lost 2 bases and J 0 bases, leaving 10 bases between the germline ends. This CDR3 has 15 residues. Germline V gene sequence: CDR1 KGHSH, CDR2 LQKENI. The CDR3 DNA sequence: TGTGCCAGCTCACCAAACAGGGTTACTAACTATGGCTACACCTTC. Translated, it gives CASSPNRVTNYGYTF. Using reference TRBV18 and TRBJ1-2 for the parts outside the CDR3, the full variable domain is NAGVMQNPRHLVRRRGQEARLRCSPMKGHSHVYWYRQLPEEGLKFMVYLQKENIIDESGMPKERFSAEFPKEGPSILRIQQVVRGDSAAYFCASSPNRVTNYGYTFGSGTRLTVV.

The sample holds a few counts of this clone. This rearrangement joins TRBV2 to TRBJ2-5; TRBD2 agrees at 12 bases. This CDR3 comprises 15 residues. Unmatched junction bases numbered 6, after V lost 6 bases and J lost 4 bases. CDR1 SNHLY and CDR2 FYNNEI come from the germline V gene. The CDR3 coding sequence is TGTGCCAGCAGGGTAACTAGCGGGAGGTTAGAGACCCAGTACTTC. Protein product: CASRVTSGRLETQYF.

This chain links TRBV28 with TRBJ2-7; the match to TRBD2 covers 8 bases. The J segment lost 3 bases and the V segment lost 5 bases, leaving 12 bases of the junction unmatched. CDR1 and CDR2 (germline): MDHEN, SYDVKM. This CDR3 is 16 amino acids long. The CDR3 protein is CASSTESAGDGYEQYF. The CDR3 DNA is TGTGCCAGCAGTACCGAATCAGCGGGAGATGGCTACGAGCAGTACTTC.

This clone appeared once. The chain employs TRBV5-1 and TRBJ2-7; 8 bases match TRBD1. The CDR3 contains 15 residues. Per germline, CDR1 SGHRS and CDR2 YFSETQ. V trimming: 4 bases; J trimming: 0 bases; junction bases outside the gene matches: 6. CDR3 nucleotides: TGCGCCAGCAGCGACACCGGGACAGGCTCCTACGAGCAGTACTTC. It is translated as CASSDTGTGSYEQYF.

This clone was counted only a few times. The J gene is TRBJ1-2, the V gene TRBV10-3; 8 positions match TRBD1. CDR3 size: 14 residues. CDR1 ENHRY and CDR2 SYGVKD come from the germline V gene. Trimming at V came to 2 bases and at J to 6 bases, leaving 5 bases not matched to a gene. CDR3 in amino acids: CAISEGRGQDGYTF. DNA of the CDR3: TGTGCCATCAGTGAGGGCAGGGGGCAGGATGGCTACACCTTC.